This entry is about one TCR beta chain. All the donors were Caucasian adults who lived in Nashville, Tennessee. Germline V gene sequence: CDR1 ENHRY, CDR2 SYGVKD. This CDR3 region has 15 residues. V was pared by 6 bases and J by 0 bases, with 12 bases between. This specimen belongs to a study of shared clonotypes between healthy human individuals. Study-level information: In total, the donors were two women and a few men aged 18 to 49. Per donor, CD8 memory used one plate, CD8 naive used two, CD4 memory used three and CD4 naive used three.

Only in-frame clones appear in the TCRdb table, and some are missing; sequencing was by immunoSEQ multiplex PCR. The profile shows fewer than 3 million clones, roughly 92% of them singletons. Sequenced: naive CD4+ T cells from PBMCs. As to subset: CD45RA+ positively selected. The chain couples TRBV10-3 to TRBJ1-5; possibly TRBD1 for D (6 bases). This sequence originates from a man between 18 and 29 years old in good health. Some clones in this sample may be carry-over from other donors' samples. In DNA form, the CDR3 reads TGTGCCATCAGCACGGGACAAATTAGCAATCAGCCCCAGCATTTT. Translating it yields CAISTGQISNQPQHF.